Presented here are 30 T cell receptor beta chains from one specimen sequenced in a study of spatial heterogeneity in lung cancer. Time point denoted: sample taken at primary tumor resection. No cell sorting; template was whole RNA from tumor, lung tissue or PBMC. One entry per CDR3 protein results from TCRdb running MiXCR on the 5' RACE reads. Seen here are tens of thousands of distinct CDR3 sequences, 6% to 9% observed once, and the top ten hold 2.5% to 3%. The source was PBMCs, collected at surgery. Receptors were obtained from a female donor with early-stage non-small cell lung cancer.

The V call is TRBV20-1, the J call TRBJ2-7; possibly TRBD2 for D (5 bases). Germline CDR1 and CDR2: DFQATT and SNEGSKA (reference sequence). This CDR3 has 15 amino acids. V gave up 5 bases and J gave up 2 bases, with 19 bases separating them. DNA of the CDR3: TGCAGTGCTCCCACGCCTCCGGGGAACACCTACGAGCAGTACTTC. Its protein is CSAPTPPGNTYEQYF.

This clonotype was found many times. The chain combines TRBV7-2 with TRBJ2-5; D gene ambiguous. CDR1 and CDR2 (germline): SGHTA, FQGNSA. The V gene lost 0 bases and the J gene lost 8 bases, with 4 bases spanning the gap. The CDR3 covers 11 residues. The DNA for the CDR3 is TGTGCCAGCAGCTTAGCGACCACCCAGTACTTC. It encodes CASSLATTQYF.

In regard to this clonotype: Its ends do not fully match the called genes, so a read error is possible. As DNA, the CDR3 is TGTGCCAGCAGACAAGAAGGGGAAAAACTGTTTTTT. Its translation: CASRQEGEKLFF. This chain connects TRBV3-1 to TRBJ1-4; no definite D call. Germline lookup yields CDR1 LGHDT and CDR2 YNNKEL (reference sequence). This CDR3 is built from 12 residues.

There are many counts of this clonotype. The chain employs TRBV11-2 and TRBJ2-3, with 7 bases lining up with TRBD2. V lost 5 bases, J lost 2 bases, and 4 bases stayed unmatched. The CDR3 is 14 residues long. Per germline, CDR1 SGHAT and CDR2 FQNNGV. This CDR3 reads CASSRGSLTDTQYF. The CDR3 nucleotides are TGTGCCAGCAGCCGCGGGAGCCTCACAGATACGCAGTATTTT.

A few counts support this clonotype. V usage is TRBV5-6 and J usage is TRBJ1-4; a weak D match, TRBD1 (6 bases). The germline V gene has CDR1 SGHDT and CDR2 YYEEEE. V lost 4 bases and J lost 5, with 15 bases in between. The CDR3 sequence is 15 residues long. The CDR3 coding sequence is TGTGCCAGCAGCAGCCACAGGGTAACAAATGAAAAACTGTTTTTT. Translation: CASSSHRVTNEKLFF.

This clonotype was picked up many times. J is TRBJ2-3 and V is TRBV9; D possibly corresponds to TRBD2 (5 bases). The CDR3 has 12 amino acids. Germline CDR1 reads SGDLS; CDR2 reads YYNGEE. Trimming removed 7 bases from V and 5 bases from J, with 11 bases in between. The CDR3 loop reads CASGPAGDTQYF. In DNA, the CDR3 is TGTGCCAGCGGGCCTGCGGGAGATACGCAGTATTTT.

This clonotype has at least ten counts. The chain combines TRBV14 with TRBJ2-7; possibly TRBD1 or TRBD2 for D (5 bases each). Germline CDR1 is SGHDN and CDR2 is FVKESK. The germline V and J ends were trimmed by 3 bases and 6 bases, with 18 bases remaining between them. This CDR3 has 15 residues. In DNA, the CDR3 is TGTGCCAGCAGCCAGCATCTCGGGGCCCTGTCCGAGCAGTACTTC. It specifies CASSQHLGALSEQYF.

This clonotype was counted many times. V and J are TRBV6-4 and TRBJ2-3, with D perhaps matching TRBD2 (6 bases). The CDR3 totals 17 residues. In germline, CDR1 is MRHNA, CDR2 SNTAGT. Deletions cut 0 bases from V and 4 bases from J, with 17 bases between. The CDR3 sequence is CASSDSAGMLGADTQYF. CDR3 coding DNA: TGTGCCAGCAGTGACTCTGCGGGGATGCTAGGGGCAGATACGCAGTATTTT.

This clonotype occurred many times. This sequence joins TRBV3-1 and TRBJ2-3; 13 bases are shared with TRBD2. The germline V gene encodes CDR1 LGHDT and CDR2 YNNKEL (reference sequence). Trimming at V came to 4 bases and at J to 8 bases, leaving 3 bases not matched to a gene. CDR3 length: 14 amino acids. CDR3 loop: CASSRGLAGVTQYF. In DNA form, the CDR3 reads TGTGCCAGCAGCCGAGGACTAGCGGGGGTTACGCAGTATTTT.

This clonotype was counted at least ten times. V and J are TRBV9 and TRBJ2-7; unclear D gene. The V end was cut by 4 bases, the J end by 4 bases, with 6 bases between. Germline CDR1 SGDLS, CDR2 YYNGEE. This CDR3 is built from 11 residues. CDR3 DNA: TGTGCCAGCAGCCTCGATTACGAGCAGTACTTC. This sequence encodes CASSLDYEQYF.

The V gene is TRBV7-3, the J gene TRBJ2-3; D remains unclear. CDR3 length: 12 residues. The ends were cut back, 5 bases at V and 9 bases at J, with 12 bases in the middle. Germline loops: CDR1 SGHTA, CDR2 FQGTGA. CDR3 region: CASSALGGTQYF. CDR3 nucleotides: TGTGCCAGCAGCGCGCTGGGTGGGACGCAGTATTTT.

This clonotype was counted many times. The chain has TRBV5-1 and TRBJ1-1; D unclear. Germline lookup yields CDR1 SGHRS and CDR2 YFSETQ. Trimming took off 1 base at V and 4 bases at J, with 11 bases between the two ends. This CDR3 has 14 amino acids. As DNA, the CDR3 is TGCGCCAGCAGCTTGACGGGTAGATCCACTGAAGCTTTCTTT. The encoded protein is CASSLTGRSTEAFF.

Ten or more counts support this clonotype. In DNA, the CDR3 is TGTGCCAGCAGCTTCCGACAGGGGATAACTAATGAAAAACTGTTTTTT. It specifies CASSFRQGITNEKLFF. The chain couples TRBV7-2 to TRBJ1-4; 8 nucleotides line up with TRBD1. Germline CDR1 reads SGHTA; CDR2 reads FQGNSA. The length of the CDR3 is 16 residues. Trimming cost V 3 bases and J 1 base; bases outside gene matches: 4.

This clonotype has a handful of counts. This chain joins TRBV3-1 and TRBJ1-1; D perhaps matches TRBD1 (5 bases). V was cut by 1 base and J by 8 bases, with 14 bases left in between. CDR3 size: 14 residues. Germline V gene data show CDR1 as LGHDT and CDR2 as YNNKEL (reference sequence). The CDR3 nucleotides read TGTGCCAGCAGCCAAGCGGGGACCAGGGACGAAGCTTTCTTT. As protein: CASSQAGTRDEAFF.

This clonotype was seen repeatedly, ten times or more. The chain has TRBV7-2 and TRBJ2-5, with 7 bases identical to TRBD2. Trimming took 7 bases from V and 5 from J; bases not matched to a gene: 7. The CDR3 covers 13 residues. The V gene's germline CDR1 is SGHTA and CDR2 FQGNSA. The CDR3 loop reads CASTRESSETQYF. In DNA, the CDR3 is TGTGCCAGCACGCGGGAGTCATCGGAGACCCAGTACTTC.

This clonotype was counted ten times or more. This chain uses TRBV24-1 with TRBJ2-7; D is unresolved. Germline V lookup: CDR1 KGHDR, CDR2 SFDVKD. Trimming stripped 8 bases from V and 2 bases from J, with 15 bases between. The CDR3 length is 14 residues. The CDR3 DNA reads TGTGCCACCAACGTGATGTTTAAAACCTACGAGCAGTACTTC. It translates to CATNVMFKTYEQYF.

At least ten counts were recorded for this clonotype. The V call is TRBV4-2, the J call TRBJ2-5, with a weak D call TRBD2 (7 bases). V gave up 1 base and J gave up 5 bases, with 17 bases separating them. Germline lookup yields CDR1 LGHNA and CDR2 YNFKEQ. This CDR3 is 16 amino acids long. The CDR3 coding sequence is TGTGCCAGCAGCCAAGTAGGAGGGGGGGCAATGGAGACCCAGTACTTC. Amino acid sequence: CASSQVGGGAMETQYF.

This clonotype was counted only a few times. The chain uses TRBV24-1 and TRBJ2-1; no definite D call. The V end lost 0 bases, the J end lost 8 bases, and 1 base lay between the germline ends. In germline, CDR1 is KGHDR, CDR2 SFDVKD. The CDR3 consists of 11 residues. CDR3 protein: CATSDLDEQFF. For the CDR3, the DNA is TGTGCCACCAGTGATTTGGATGAGCAGTTCTTC.

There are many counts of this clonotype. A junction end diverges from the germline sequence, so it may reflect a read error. The CDR3 sequence is CASMTQGTQYF. DNA of the CDR3: TGTGCCAGTATGACTCAAGGGACCCAGTACTTC. The V and J genes are TRBV19 and TRBJ2-5; D remains unclear. CDR1 is LNHDA and CDR2 is SQIVND in the germline V gene (reference sequence). The CDR3 runs 11 residues.

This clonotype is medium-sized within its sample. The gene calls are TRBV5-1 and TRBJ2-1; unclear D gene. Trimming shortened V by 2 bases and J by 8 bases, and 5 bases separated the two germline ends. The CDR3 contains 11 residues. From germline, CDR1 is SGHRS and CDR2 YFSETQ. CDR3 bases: TGCGCCAGCAGCTTAATCCATGAGCAGTTCTTC. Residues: CASSLIHEQFF.

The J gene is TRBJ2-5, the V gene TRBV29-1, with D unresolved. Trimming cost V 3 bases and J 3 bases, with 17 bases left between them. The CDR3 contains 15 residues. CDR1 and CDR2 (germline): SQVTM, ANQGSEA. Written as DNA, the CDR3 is TGCAGCGTTGACCGAATTGGGCTGACTGAAGAGACCCAGTACTTC. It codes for CSVDRIGLTEETQYF.

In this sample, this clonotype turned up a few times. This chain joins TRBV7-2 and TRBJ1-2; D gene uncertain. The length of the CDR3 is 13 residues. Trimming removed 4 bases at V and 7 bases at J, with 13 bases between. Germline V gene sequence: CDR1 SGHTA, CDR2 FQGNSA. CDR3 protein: CASSSPNRAGYTF. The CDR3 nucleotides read TGTGCCAGCAGCTCCCCCAACCGGGCTGGCTACACCTTC.

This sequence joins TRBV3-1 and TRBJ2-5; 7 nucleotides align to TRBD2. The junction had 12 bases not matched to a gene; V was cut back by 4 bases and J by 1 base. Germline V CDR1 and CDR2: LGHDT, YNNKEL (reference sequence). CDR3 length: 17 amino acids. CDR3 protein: CASSLIGTRGSQETQYF. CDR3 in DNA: TGTGCCAGCAGCCTTATCGGGACGCGGGGGTCCCAAGAGACCCAGTACTTC.

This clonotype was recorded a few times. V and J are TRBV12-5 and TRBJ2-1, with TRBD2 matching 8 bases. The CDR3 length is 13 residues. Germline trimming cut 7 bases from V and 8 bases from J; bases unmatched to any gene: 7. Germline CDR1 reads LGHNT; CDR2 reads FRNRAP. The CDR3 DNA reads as TGTGCTAGTGCCCGGGGGGGCAGGGATGAGCAGTTCTTC. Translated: CASARGGRDEQFF.

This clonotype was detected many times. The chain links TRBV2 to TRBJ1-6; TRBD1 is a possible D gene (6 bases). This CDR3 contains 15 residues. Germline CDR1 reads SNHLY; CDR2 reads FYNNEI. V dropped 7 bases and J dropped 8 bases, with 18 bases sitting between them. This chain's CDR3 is CASNTGRVGDSPLHF. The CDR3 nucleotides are TGTGCCAGCAACACAGGGAGGGTAGGGGATTCACCCCTCCACTTT.

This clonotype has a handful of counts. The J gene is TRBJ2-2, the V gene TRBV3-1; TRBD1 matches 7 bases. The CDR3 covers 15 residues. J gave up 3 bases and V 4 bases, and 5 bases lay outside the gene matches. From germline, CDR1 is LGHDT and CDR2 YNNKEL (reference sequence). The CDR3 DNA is TGTGCCAGCAGCCGTACAGGGGCAGACACCGGGGAGCTGTTTTTT. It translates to CASSRTGADTGELFF.

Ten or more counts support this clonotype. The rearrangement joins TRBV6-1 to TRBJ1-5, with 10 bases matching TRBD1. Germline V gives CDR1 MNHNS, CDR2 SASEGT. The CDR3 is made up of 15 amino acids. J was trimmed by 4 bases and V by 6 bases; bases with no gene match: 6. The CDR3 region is CASSSGTGENQPQHF. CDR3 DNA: TGTGCCAGCAGCAGCGGGACAGGGGAAAATCAGCCCCAGCATTTT.

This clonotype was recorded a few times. CDR3 nucleotides: TGTGCCAGCAGCTTAGTTACTGGCTACACCTTC. It encodes CASSLVTGYTF. The chain has TRBV7-2 and TRBJ1-2; D is undetermined. The CDR3 contains 11 residues. Trimming took 1 base from V and 7 from J, leaving 4 bases between them. The V gene's germline CDR1 is SGHTA and CDR2 FQGNSA.

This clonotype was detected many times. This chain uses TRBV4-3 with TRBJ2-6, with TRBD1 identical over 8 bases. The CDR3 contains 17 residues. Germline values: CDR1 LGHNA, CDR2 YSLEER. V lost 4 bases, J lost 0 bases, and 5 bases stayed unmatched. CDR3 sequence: CASSRDRSISGANVLTF. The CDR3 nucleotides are TGCGCCAGCAGCCGGGACAGGTCTATCTCTGGGGCCAACGTCCTGACTTTC.

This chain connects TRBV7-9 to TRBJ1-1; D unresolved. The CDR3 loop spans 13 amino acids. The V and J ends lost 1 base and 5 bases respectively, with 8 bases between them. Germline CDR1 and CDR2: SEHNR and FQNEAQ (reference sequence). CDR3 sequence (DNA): TGTGCCAGCAGCTTAGATTGGGGAACTGAAGCTTTCTTT. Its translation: CASSLDWGTEAFF.